This T cell receptor (beta chain) appears in the sequencing data of a study of cytomegalovirus exposure and HLA in healthy donors. Study at large: Unique TCRs numbering some 80 million, obtained from HLA-typed donors, made up an early data release.

The CDR3 spans 13 residues. Germline V gene sequence: CDR1 MNHEY, CDR2 SMNVEV (reference sequence). Trimming pared 1 base from V and 2 bases from J, leaving 6 bases between. This clone appeared once. PCR was performed using 60 Vbeta and 13 Jbeta primers. Per the study methods: The count from a later analysis was about 80 million unique TCR beta chains, some 10 million of them shared. The repertoire was sequenced with immunoSEQ multiplex PCR; TCRdb's copy has only in-frame clones and lacks some. The V and J calls and clone size were taken over from that table, and D and trimming were inferred from the DNA. The sample carries under 150,000 clones, approximately 80% recorded once. The donors comprised healthy bone marrow donors.

The clonotype was recovered from a girl between 2 and 10 years old in good health and CMV-seronegative. Sequenced input: PBMCs. This rearrangement joins TRBV27 to TRBJ2-7; no clear D gene. The CDR3 sequence is CASSLYPTYEQYF. The CDR3 coding sequence is TGTGCCAGCAGTTTATATCCAACCTACGAGCAGTACTTC.